Presented here are 10 T cell receptor beta chains from one specimen sequenced in a study of blood T cell repertoires in COVID-19. The assay was immunoSEQ multiplex PCR, and TCRdb's table has in-frame clones only and misses some. The data contain approximately 50,000 clones, around 86% of them singletons. The sample was peripheral blood. Receptors were obtained from a man between 65 and 85 years old with active COVID-19.

The chain links TRBV7-2 to TRBJ2-3; perhaps TRBD2 as D (7 bases). The CDR3 has 15 amino acids. V lost 5 bases and J lost 6, with 18 bases in between. From germline, CDR1 is SGHTA and CDR2 FQGNSA. The CDR3 region has the DNA TGTGCCAGCAGCGGGGGGCGGGGGCGCCCGGATACGCAGTATTTT. This translates into CASSGGRGRPDTQYF. The whole variable domain, filled in from reference TRBV7-2 and TRBJ2-3, reads GAGVSQSPSNKVTEKGKDVELRCDPISGHTALYWYRQSLGQGLEFLIYFQGNSAPDKSGLPSDRFSAERTGGSVSTLTIQRTQQEDSAVYLCASSGGRGRPDTQYFGPGTRLTVL.

V usage is TRBV6-5 and J usage is TRBJ1-1; weak D call: TRBD1 (5 bases). This CDR3 region has 14 residues. V shed 8 bases and J shed 1 base, with 14 bases lying between them. In germline, CDR1 is MNHEY, CDR2 SVGAGI. CDR3 sequence (DNA): TGTGCCAGCTACGCAGGGATCTCGAACACTGAAGCTTTCTTT. Protein: CASYAGISNTEAFF.

The V and J genes are TRBV6-2 or TRBV6-3 and TRBJ1-5; 9 nucleotides match TRBD1. This CDR3 has 16 amino acids. CDR1 MNHEY and CDR2 SVGEGT come from the germline V gene. V dropped 5 bases and J dropped 4; count of bases not matched to a gene: 9. CDR3: CASSLHPGTGNQPQHF. CDR3 coding DNA: TGTGCCAGCAGTCTACACCCCGGGACAGGGAATCAGCCCCAGCATTTT.

This clone has a handful of counts. The rearrangement uses TRBV4-1 and TRBJ1-6; 8 bases are a match to TRBD1. The CDR3 has 17 amino acids. Germline V gene lookup returns CDR1 MGHRA and CDR2 YSYEKL. After removal of 3 bases from V and 10 bases from J, the junction contained 14 bases not matched to a gene. The CDR3 here is CASSHRAVEQGVSPLHF. DNA of the CDR3: TGCGCCAGCAGCCATCGGGCTGTGGAACAGGGGGTCTCACCCCTCCACTTT.

The chain employs TRBV6-6 and TRBJ2-3; TRBD2 matches at 7 bases. The CDR3 has 14 amino acids. V lost 5 bases and J lost 6; bases outside the gene matches: 8. The germline V gene has CDR1 MNHNY and CDR2 SVGAGI (reference sequence). The chain's CDR3 is CASSPAGRGDTQYF. In DNA form, the CDR3 reads TGTGCCAGCAGTCCGGCGGGGAGGGGTGATACGCAGTATTTT.

The chain combines TRBV24-1 with TRBJ2-7; 9 bases agree with TRBD1. The trim removed 5 bases at V and 7 bases at J, leaving 8 bases unmatched. This CDR3 is 14 amino acids long. The germline V gene has CDR1 KGHDR and CDR2 SFDVKD. CDR3 region: CATSGEQGAREQYF. As DNA, the CDR3 is TGTGCCACCAGTGGGGAACAGGGGGCAAGAGAGCAGTACTTC.

This clone was detected a few times. The V and J genes are TRBV6-2 or TRBV6-3 and TRBJ2-2, with a tentative D call TRBD1 (6 bases). Germline V lookup: CDR1 MNHEY, CDR2 SVGEGT. This CDR3 comprises 15 residues. The V end lost 0 bases, the J end lost 6 bases, and 11 bases lay between the germline ends. CDR3 DNA: TGTGCCAGCAGTTACTCGAGACAGGCGGCCGGGGAGCTGTTTTTT. Amino acid sequence: CASSYSRQAAGELFF.

The chain couples TRBV9 to TRBJ1-1; weak D call: TRBD1 (6 bases). Germline CDR1 reads SGDLS; CDR2 reads YYNGEE. This CDR3 spans 14 amino acids. Trimming cost V 4 bases and J 4 bases, with 14 bases left between them. The CDR3 here is CASSPRGFGTEAFF. CDR3 nucleotides: TGTGCCAGCAGCCCCAGGGGATTCGGCACTGAAGCTTTCTTT.

Sample share makes this clone medium-sized (0.01 to 0.1%). The V call is TRBV19, the J call TRBJ1-1; possible D gene TRBD1, 5 bases. The length of the CDR3 is 13 residues. The germline V gene has CDR1 LNHDA and CDR2 SQIVND (reference sequence). V lost 9 bases and J 1 base, leaving 12 bases between the germline ends. The CDR3 DNA follows: TGTGCCAGCCAACAGACAGCGAACACTGAAGCTTTCTTT. Protein sequence: CASQQTANTEAFF.

This clone was seen a few times. This chain joins TRBV5-4 and TRBJ2-7; 9 nucleotides align to TRBD1. V gave up 4 bases and J gave up 2 bases; unmatched junction bases: 10. The CDR3 is made up of 16 amino acids. CDR1 is SGHNT, CDR2 YYREEE, per germline (reference sequence). This CDR3 is CASSPVLGQGPYEQYF. The CDR3 DNA sequence: TGTGCCAGCAGCCCCGTTCTGGGACAGGGACCCTACGAGCAGTACTTC.